This record concerns one TCR beta chain sequence. Its antigen is still unknown. Sequence at one end of the junction differs from germline and may be a read error. There are 16 residues in the CDR3. Germline V CDR1 and CDR2: LNHDA, SQIVND (reference sequence). Sequencing used immunoSEQ multiplex PCR; TCRdb keeps in-frame clones, though not all of them. The table includes hundreds of thousands of clones, 90% to 96% detected once. The sample comes from a study of shared clonotypes between healthy human individuals. It was into CD45RA+ naive and CD45RA-negative memory subsets that the CD4+ cells were split. General study results and limits: Naive CD4 clonotypes were shared across a handful of donors at approximately 5.3%.

The sequencing sample was made of naive CD4+ T cells sorted from blood. Subset in this sample: CD45RA+ positively selected. The clonotype was recovered from a woman in her 30s in good health. The chain employs TRBV19 and TRBJ2-7; 10 bases agree with TRBD1. The CDR3: CASSLDRDRGPYEQYF. CDR3 nucleotides: TGTGCCAGTAGTTTAGACCGGGACAGGGGCCCCTACGAGCAGTACTTC.